The 4 T cell receptor beta chains reported below all come from one sample, sequenced in a study of OX40 agonist ivuxolimab in advanced cancers. Sequenced by immunoSEQ multiplex PCR; TCRdb stores in-frame clones only, minus some. The repertoire consists of about 77,000 clones, with around 94% occurring once and the leading ten covering about a fifth. The sequences come from CD4+ or CD8+ T cells sorted from blood, collected in a trial of the OX40 agonist ivuxolimab. Every receptor here comes from an adult with an advanced solid tumor such as melanoma, head and neck, liver or kidney cancer.

The CDR3: CASSSDSRSYEQYF. The CDR3 DNA follows: TGTGCCAGCTCATCGGACAGTAGATCCTACGAGCAGTACTTC. The rearrangement uses TRBV18 and TRBJ2-7; TRBD1 might be the D (6 bases). Trimming left V 5 bases short and J 1 base short, with 12 bases between. The CDR3 loop spans 14 amino acids. Germline V gene data show CDR1 as KGHSH and CDR2 as LQKENI.

The rearrangement links TRBV4-3 to TRBJ2-4; 12 nucleotides line up with TRBD2. V dropped 0 bases and J dropped 10; count of bases not matched to a gene: 10. The CDR3 contains 17 residues. Germline lookup yields CDR1 LGHNA and CDR2 YSLEER. The CDR3 spells CASSQEASGRARSIQYF. CDR3 bases: TGCGCCAGCAGCCAAGAGGCTAGCGGGAGGGCTCGGAGTATTCAGTACTTC.

V gene TRBV25-1 combines with J gene TRBJ2-5; D unresolved. V lost 7 bases to trimming and J lost 5 bases, with 11 bases between them. The germline V gene encodes CDR1 MGHDK and CDR2 SYGVNS. The CDR3 spans 12 residues. CDR3: CASTPGSETQYF. CDR3 nucleotide sequence: TGTGCCAGCACCCCCGGGTCGGAGACCCAGTACTTC.

With regard to this clone: As the CDR3 is not closed by the conserved phenylalanine or tryptophan, this likely results from a read error. The limits of the CDR3 on the DNA are not certain, so only TCRdb's listed CDR3 is given. The rearrangement joins TRBV28 to TRBJ1-4; the table's D call TRBD1 went unverified against the DNA. The CDR3 sequence runs 13 residues, both termini included. CDR1 MDHEN and CDR2 SYDVKM come from the germline V gene. The CDR3 spells CASSLWGPSSLSI.